Listed below are T cell receptor beta chains from one sample, sequenced in a study of blood T cells in healthy people across ages. TCRdb recomputed calls from the 5' RACE reads with MiXCR, one row per CDR3 protein. In the table there are about 1.5 million distinct CDR3 sequences, approximately 42% of which are singletons. The sample consisted of blood. The receptors originated from a woman aged 18-29 years in good health. CDR3s include the opening cysteine and the closing phenylalanine or tryptophan. The D gene is left open where the match is weak. Clone size is stated in some rows and not others, as once, few, many or a class when expanded.

clone_size	v_call	j_call	d_call	cdr3_nt	cdr3_aa
-	TRBV5-1	TRBJ2-7	TRBD1	TGCGCCAGCGGCCGACAGGGGACCTACAATGAGCAGTACTTC	CASGRQGTYNEQYF
-	TRBV4-1	TRBJ2-7	-	TGCGCCAGCACGAGGGGCTTGGGGTCCTACGAGCAGTACTTC	CASTRGLGSYEQYF
-	TRBV7-9	TRBJ1-4	TRBD1	TGTGCCAGCAACCCCTCAGGGGGTGTTAAGGAAAAACTGTTTTTT	CASNPSGGVKEKLFF
few	TRBV7-2	TRBJ1-2	TRBD1	TGTGCCAGCAGCTTAGGGTCGGCAGGGGGTGGAGGCTACACCTTC	CASSLGSAGGGGYTF
-	TRBV4-1	TRBJ1-1	-	TGCGCCAGCAGCCAAGGGCCAGGAGAGAGCACTGAAGCTTTCTTT	CASSQGPGESTEAFF
-	TRBV20-1	TRBJ1-6	TRBD1	TGCAGTGCTAGGCCGGGACAGGGGTTTTCACCCCTCCACTTT	CSARPGQGFSPLHF
-	TRBV15	TRBJ1-2	-	TGTGCCACCAGCACCCCCCACGGGGGTAACTATGGCTACACCTTC	CATSTPHGGNYGYTF
-	TRBV12-3/TRBV12-4	TRBJ2-3	-	TGTGCCAGCAGTTTAAATTGGCTGGATGCGCAGTATTTT	CASSLNWLDAQYF
-	TRBV2	TRBJ2-6	-	TGTGCCAGCGAAGACCGCGGGTCTGGGGCCAACGTCCTGACTTTC	CASEDRGSGANVLTF
-	TRBV3-1	TRBJ1-1	TRBD1	TGTGCCAGCAGCAAGACAGGGTTGAACACTGAAGCTTTCTTT	CASSKTGLNTEAFF
few	TRBV7-9	TRBJ2-7	-	TGTGCCAGCAGTACCGTTTTCGGGACACCCTCCTACGAGCAGTACTTC	CASSTVFGTPSYEQYF
few	TRBV7-9	TRBJ2-3	TRBD2	TGTGCCAGCAGCTCCACTAGCGGGACAACAGATACGCAGTATTTT	CASSSTSGTTDTQYF
-	TRBV4-3	TRBJ1-1	-	TGCGCCAGCAGCCAAGACTCATGGTCGAACACTGAAGCTTTCTTT	CASSQDSWSNTEAFF
few	TRBV6-5	TRBJ2-5	-	TGTGCCAGCAGCCCTGCTAGCGTCTCGTGGGAGACCCAGTACTTC	CASSPASVSWETQYF
-	TRBV4-2	TRBJ2-1	-	TGTGCCAGCAGCCAAATGGCGGGATCAATCCTTCATGAGCAGTTCTTC	CASSQMAGSILHEQFF
once	TRBV28	TRBJ2-5	-	TGTGCCAGCAGCCCCTCCCACAATGAGCAGTACTTC	CASSPSHNEQYF
-	TRBV27	TRBJ2-7	-	TGTGCCAGCAGTTCGGGGCCAGGTACGATCCACGAGCAGTACTTC	CASSSGPGTIHEQYF
-	TRBV20-1	TRBJ2-3	-	TGCAGTGCTGTCCTAGTAGGCACAGATACGCAGTATTTT	CSAVLVGTDTQYF
-	TRBV6-2/TRBV6-3	TRBJ2-5	-	TGTGCCAGCAGTCGTCCCCGGGACCGAGGAGAGACCCAGTACTTC	CASSRPRDRGETQYF
-	TRBV29-1	TRBJ2-1	-	TGCAGCGTTGAAGATAAGCGGAGATACAATGAGCAGTTCTTC	CSVEDKRRYNEQFF
-	TRBV11-2	TRBJ2-7	-	TGTGCCAGCAGCCAGCGACACGGGGGCTCCTACGAGCAGTACTTC	CASSQRHGGSYEQYF
many	TRBV9	TRBJ2-5	-	TGTGCCAGCAGCCGGGACTACCAAGAGACCCAGTACTTC	CASSRDYQETQYF
-	TRBV7-2	TRBJ2-4	TRBD1	TGTGCCAGCAGCTCCGGGGGGACAGGGAACATTCAGTACTTC	CASSSGGTGNIQYF
-	TRBV6-5	TRBJ2-1	-	TGTGCCAGCAGTTACGGTTTACAGAGCTCCTACAATGAGCAGTTCTTC	CASSYGLQSSYNEQFF
-	TRBV6-5	TRBJ1-2	TRBD1	TGTGCCAGCAGCCTCAGGGGGCGCCTGTATGGCTACACCTTC	CASSLRGRLYGYTF
-	TRBV6-6	TRBJ2-7	TRBD1	TGTGCCAGCGCAAGGGACAGTCGCCACTACGAGCAGTACTTC	CASARDSRHYEQYF
-	TRBV2	TRBJ1-1	TRBD1	TGTGCCAGGCGTTCCGGACAGGGGGTAAACACTGAAGCTTTCTTT	CARRSGQGVNTEAFF
-	TRBV9	TRBJ2-5	-	TGTGCCAGCAGCCCCCTCCGCGGGAAGGAAGAGACCCAGTACTTC	CASSPLRGKEETQYF
-	TRBV7-2	TRBJ2-7	TRBD2	TGTGCCAGCAAGGGGACTAGCGGGGGGGCTCGCGAGCAGTACTTC	CASKGTSGGAREQYF
many	TRBV27	TRBJ1-2	-	TGTGCCAGCAGTTTAGGGAACTACTATGGCTACACCTTC	CASSLGNYYGYTF
-	TRBV11-1	TRBJ2-7	TRBD2	TGTGCCAGCAGCTTTGTTTTGGGAGGGCCTGAGAACGAGCAGTACTTC	CASSFVLGGPENEQYF
-	TRBV4-3	TRBJ1-2	-	TGCGCCAGCAGCCAAGCCTCCCGGGGGGGCTATGGCTACACCTTC	CASSQASRGGYGYTF
-	TRBV15	TRBJ2-7	-	TGTGCCACCAGCAGGGCAAGTCAGGGCATCTACGAGCAGTACTTC	CATSRASQGIYEQYF
few	TRBV7-2	TRBJ2-7	-	TGTGCCAGCAGCTTAACTAACGAGCAGTACTTC	CASSLTNEQYF
-	TRBV2	TRBJ2-7	TRBD2	TGTGCCAGCAGTGTGAGGAAAGCCTCCGGGACTAGCGGGTACGAGCAGTACTTC	CASSVRKASGTSGYEQYF
few	TRBV12-3/TRBV12-4	TRBJ1-1	-	TGTGCCAGCAGTTCAGGGATGTACACTGAAGCTTTCTTT	CASSSGMYTEAFF
-	TRBV7-3	TRBJ2-1	-	TGTGCCAGCAGCTCCGGTCCCCTTGCTTTAAACAATGAGCAGTTCTTC	CASSSGPLALNNEQFF
few	TRBV6-2/TRBV6-3	TRBJ2-1	TRBD2	TGTGCCAGCAAGCCTAGCGGGAGGCTGCTTTCCTACAATGAGCAGTTCTTC	CASKPSGRLLSYNEQFF
few	TRBV29-1	TRBJ1-1	-	TGCAGCGTTTTTTCTCCGGGAGAAGACACTGAAGCTTTCTTT	CSVFSPGEDTEAFF
-	TRBV5-1	TRBJ1-1	-	TGCGCCACCAGCTACGGGAAAGGGACTGAAGCTTTCTTT	CATSYGKGTEAFF
-	TRBV5-1	TRBJ2-7	-	TGCGCCAGCAGCTTGGATAACAGGGCCTACGAGCAGTACTTC	CASSLDNRAYEQYF
few	TRBV4-3	TRBJ2-5	TRBD2	TGCGCCAGCAGCCTTGACGTTAGCGGGAGCGGCGAGACCCAGTACTTC	CASSLDVSGSGETQYF
-	TRBV9	TRBJ2-5	-	TGTGCCAGCAGCCCGGACAGTCACCAAGAGACCCGGTACTTC	CASSPDSHQETRYF
-	TRBV6-1	TRBJ1-1	-	TGTGCCAGCAAGACAATAGGGGTCACTGAAGCTTTCTTT	CASKTIGVTEAFF
-	TRBV7-9	TRBJ2-1	TRBD2	TGTGCCAGCAGCGACCAGCGGGGGGGTTTCCATGAGCAGTTCTTC	CASSDQRGGFHEQFF
-	TRBV27	TRBJ2-1	TRBD2	TGTGCCAGCAGTTTAGCGGGGGGCCCGGTGGATGAGCAGTTCTTC	CASSLAGGPVDEQFF
few	TRBV6-2/TRBV6-3	TRBJ1-2	-	TGTGCCAGCAGTGACAGCGGACGACTGAATGGCTACACCTTC	CASSDSGRLNGYTF
-	TRBV24-1	TRBJ2-1	-	TGTGCCACCAGTGATGTTCTCCCGGGGGCTGAGCAGTTCTTC	CATSDVLPGAEQFF
few	TRBV20-1	TRBJ1-6	-	TGCAGTGCTAGAGGGGAGGGTCAGTTTAATTCACCCCTCCACTTT	CSARGEGQFNSPLHF
few	TRBV20-1	TRBJ2-7	TRBD1	TGCAGTGCTAGAGATAGGACAGGGTGGTCCTACGAGCAGTACTTC	CSARDRTGWSYEQYF
few	TRBV2	TRBJ2-1	-	TGTGCCAGCAGTGAGTTTGGGAGCTCCTACAATGAGCAGTTCTTC	CASSEFGSSYNEQFF
-	TRBV20-1	TRBJ2-7	TRBD2	TGCAGTGCCATCCTAGCGGGAGCATTCAGCGAGCAGTACTTC	CSAILAGAFSEQYF
few	TRBV29-1	TRBJ1-1	-	TGCAGCGATTCTGGGCCCACTGAAGCTTTCTTT	CSDSGPTEAFF
-	TRBV20-1	TRBJ1-1	TRBD1	TGCAGTGCTATCTCGGGACAGGGGAACACTGAAGCTTTCTTT	CSAISGQGNTEAFF